This note documents a single T cell receptor (beta chain) sequence. Its antigen is as yet unknown. This record belongs to a study of cytomegalovirus exposure and HLA in healthy donors. Study findings and constraints: The study found most TCR sequences rare, yet found some public TCRs in many donors. Later work associated roughly 17,000 TCR beta sequences with HLA alleles at 0.05 false discovery rate.

The ends were cut back, 2 bases at V and 4 bases at J, with 8 bases in the middle. Germline V gives CDR1 SNHLY, CDR2 FYNNEI. The CDR3 length is 13 residues. PCR amplification relied on 60 Vbeta primers (plus 13 Jbeta primers). Profiling relied on immunoSEQ multiplex PCR, and the TCRdb table lists in-frame clones only, not all of them. The data show about 200,000 clones, over 65% seen once. The sequencing sample was made of PBMCs. This clonotype was sampled from a man in his late teens or twenties in good health and CMV-seronegative. The chain has TRBV2 and TRBJ1-2; D gene uncertain. The CDR3 here is CASSETAPYGYTF. The CDR3 bases are TGTGCCAGCAGTGAAACAGCCCCCTATGGCTACACCTTC.